The 8 T cell receptor beta chains listed next were all sequenced from one sample in a study of metastatic and nonmetastatic thyroid tumors (dated by TCRdb to the early 2020s). Before undergoing thyroid surgery, none of the patients had been given any kind of treatment. Libraries were constructed by PCR. Reads for this sample came from an Illumina HiSeq 4000. In-frame beta chains were kept once TCRdb had trimmed the public reads at Q25 with fastp and called clones with MiXCR. The sample data list just over 20,000 clones, and around 16% of these were observed just once. About 20% of the sample goes to the ten largest clones. The source material was blood. Every receptor here comes from a female donor with papillary thyroid cancer or a benign thyroid nodule (not recorded which). Some clones in this sample may be carry-over from other donors' samples.

By proportion, this clone is medium-sized (0.01 to 0.1%). CDR3 residues: CASSPTGFHGNQPQHF. The CDR3 region has the DNA TGTGCCAGCAGTCCAACAGGGTTTCACGGCAATCAGCCCCAGCATTTT. The gene calls are TRBV6-1 and TRBJ1-5; the D gene is possibly TRBD1 (6 bases). Trimming took off 5 bases at V and 2 bases at J, with 16 bases between the two ends. This CDR3 region has 16 residues. Germline lookup yields CDR1 MNHNS and CDR2 SASEGT.

The CDR3 DNA reads TGTGCCAGCAGCTTAGAGCCCAACGTAGATACGCAGTATTTT. It translates to CASSLEPNVDTQYF. The rearrangement uses TRBV9 and TRBJ2-3; D ambiguous. The V gene lost 4 bases and the J gene lost 5 bases, with 14 bases spanning the gap. This CDR3 comprises 14 residues. Germline V CDR1 and CDR2: SGDLS, YYNGEE.

This clone is categorized as medium-sized (0.01 to 0.1%). This chain connects TRBV6-1 to TRBJ1-5, with 7 bases aligning to TRBD1. From germline, CDR1 is MNHNS and CDR2 SASEGT. The CDR3 is 15 residues long. V gave up 6 bases and J gave up 0 bases; unmatched junction bases: 5. As DNA, the CDR3 is TGTGCCAGCAGATTGACAGGGAATAGCAATCAGCCCCAGCATTTT. This codes for CASRLTGNSNQPQHF.

This clone is medium-sized. The chain combines TRBV15 with TRBJ2-7; D not certain. The CDR3 consists of 14 residues. Germline CDR1 reads LNHNV; CDR2 reads YYDKDF (reference sequence). V shed 5 bases and J shed 0 bases, with 11 bases lying between them. In nucleotides, the CDR3 is TGTGCCACCAGCCTCAGTAGAGGCTCCTACGAGCAGTACTTC. It codes for CATSLSRGSYEQYF.

The rearrangement uses TRBV4-2 and TRBJ1-1; D is uncertain. Germline CDR1 reads LGHNA; CDR2 reads YNFKEQ. The germline V and J ends were trimmed by 1 base and 1 base, with 7 bases remaining between them. The CDR3 has 14 amino acids. CDR3: CASSQVSPNTEAFF. CDR3 DNA sequence: TGTGCCAGCAGCCAAGTGAGCCCGAACACTGAAGCTTTCTTT.

This clone is medium-sized. The chain recombines TRBV6-1 with TRBJ2-3, with 9 bases that match TRBD2. Trimming took 6 bases from V and 0 from J; bases not matched to a gene: 4. CDR3 length: 15 amino acids. Germline V gives CDR1 MNHNS, CDR2 SASEGT. CDR3 coding DNA: TGTGCCAGCAGACCTAGCGGGATGAGCACAGATACGCAGTATTTT. The encoded protein is CASRPSGMSTDTQYF.

This clone counts as medium-sized. The chain uses TRBV6-1 and TRBJ2-1; D not resolved. The V end was cut by 0 bases, the J end by 4 bases, with 4 bases between. From germline, CDR1 is MNHNS and CDR2 SASEGT. The CDR3 has 13 amino acids. CDR3 sequence: CASSEAEYNEQFF. The CDR3 bases are TGTGCCAGCAGTGAAGCGGAGTACAATGAGCAGTTCTTC.

This clone is classed as medium-sized. V and J are TRBV28 and TRBJ1-5, with D perhaps TRBD1 (5 bases). Germline values: CDR1 MDHEN, CDR2 SYDVKM. The germline V and J ends were trimmed by 6 bases and 5 bases, with 11 bases remaining between them. The CDR3 is 13 residues long. The CDR3 bases are TGTGCCAGCAGCCCTCAAGGGGATCAGCCCCAGCATTTT. This gives the protein CASSPQGDQPQHF.